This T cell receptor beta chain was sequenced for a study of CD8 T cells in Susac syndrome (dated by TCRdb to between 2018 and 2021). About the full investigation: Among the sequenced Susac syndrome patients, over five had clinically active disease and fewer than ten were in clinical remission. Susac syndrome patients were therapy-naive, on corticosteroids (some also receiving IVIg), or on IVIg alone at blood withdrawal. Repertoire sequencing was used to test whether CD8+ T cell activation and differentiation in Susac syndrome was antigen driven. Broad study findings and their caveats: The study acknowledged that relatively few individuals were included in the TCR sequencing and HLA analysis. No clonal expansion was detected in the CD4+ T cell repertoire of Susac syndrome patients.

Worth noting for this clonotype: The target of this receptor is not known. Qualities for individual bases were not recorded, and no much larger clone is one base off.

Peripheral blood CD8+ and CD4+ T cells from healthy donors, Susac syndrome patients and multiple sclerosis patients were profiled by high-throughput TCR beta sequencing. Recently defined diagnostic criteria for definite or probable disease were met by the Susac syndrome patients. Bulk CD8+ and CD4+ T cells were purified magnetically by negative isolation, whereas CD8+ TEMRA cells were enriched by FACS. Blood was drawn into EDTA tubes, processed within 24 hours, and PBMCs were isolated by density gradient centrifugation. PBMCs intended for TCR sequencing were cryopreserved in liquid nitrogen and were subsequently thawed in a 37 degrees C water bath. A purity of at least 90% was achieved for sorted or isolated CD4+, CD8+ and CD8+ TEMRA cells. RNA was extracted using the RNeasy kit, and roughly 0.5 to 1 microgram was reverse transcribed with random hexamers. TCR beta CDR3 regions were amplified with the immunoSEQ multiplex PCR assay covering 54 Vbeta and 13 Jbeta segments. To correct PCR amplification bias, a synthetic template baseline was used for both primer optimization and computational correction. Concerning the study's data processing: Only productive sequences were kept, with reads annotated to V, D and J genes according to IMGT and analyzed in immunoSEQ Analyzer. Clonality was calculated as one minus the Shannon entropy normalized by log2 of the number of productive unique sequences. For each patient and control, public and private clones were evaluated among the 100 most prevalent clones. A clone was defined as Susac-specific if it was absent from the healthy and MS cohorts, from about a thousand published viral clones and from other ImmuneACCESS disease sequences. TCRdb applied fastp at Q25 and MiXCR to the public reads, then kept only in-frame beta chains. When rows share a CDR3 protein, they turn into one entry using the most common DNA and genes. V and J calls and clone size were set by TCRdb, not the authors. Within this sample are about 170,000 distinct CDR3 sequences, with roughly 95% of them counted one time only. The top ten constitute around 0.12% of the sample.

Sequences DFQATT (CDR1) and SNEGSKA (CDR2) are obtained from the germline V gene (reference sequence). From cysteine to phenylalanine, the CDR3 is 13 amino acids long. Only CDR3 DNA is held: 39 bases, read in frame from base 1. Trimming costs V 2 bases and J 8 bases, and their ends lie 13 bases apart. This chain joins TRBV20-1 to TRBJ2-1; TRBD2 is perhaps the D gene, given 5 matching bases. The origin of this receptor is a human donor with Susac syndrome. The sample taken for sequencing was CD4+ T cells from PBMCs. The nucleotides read TGCAGTGCTAGATCCCTAGCAATCGATGAGCAGTTCTTC. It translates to CSARSLAIDEQFF.